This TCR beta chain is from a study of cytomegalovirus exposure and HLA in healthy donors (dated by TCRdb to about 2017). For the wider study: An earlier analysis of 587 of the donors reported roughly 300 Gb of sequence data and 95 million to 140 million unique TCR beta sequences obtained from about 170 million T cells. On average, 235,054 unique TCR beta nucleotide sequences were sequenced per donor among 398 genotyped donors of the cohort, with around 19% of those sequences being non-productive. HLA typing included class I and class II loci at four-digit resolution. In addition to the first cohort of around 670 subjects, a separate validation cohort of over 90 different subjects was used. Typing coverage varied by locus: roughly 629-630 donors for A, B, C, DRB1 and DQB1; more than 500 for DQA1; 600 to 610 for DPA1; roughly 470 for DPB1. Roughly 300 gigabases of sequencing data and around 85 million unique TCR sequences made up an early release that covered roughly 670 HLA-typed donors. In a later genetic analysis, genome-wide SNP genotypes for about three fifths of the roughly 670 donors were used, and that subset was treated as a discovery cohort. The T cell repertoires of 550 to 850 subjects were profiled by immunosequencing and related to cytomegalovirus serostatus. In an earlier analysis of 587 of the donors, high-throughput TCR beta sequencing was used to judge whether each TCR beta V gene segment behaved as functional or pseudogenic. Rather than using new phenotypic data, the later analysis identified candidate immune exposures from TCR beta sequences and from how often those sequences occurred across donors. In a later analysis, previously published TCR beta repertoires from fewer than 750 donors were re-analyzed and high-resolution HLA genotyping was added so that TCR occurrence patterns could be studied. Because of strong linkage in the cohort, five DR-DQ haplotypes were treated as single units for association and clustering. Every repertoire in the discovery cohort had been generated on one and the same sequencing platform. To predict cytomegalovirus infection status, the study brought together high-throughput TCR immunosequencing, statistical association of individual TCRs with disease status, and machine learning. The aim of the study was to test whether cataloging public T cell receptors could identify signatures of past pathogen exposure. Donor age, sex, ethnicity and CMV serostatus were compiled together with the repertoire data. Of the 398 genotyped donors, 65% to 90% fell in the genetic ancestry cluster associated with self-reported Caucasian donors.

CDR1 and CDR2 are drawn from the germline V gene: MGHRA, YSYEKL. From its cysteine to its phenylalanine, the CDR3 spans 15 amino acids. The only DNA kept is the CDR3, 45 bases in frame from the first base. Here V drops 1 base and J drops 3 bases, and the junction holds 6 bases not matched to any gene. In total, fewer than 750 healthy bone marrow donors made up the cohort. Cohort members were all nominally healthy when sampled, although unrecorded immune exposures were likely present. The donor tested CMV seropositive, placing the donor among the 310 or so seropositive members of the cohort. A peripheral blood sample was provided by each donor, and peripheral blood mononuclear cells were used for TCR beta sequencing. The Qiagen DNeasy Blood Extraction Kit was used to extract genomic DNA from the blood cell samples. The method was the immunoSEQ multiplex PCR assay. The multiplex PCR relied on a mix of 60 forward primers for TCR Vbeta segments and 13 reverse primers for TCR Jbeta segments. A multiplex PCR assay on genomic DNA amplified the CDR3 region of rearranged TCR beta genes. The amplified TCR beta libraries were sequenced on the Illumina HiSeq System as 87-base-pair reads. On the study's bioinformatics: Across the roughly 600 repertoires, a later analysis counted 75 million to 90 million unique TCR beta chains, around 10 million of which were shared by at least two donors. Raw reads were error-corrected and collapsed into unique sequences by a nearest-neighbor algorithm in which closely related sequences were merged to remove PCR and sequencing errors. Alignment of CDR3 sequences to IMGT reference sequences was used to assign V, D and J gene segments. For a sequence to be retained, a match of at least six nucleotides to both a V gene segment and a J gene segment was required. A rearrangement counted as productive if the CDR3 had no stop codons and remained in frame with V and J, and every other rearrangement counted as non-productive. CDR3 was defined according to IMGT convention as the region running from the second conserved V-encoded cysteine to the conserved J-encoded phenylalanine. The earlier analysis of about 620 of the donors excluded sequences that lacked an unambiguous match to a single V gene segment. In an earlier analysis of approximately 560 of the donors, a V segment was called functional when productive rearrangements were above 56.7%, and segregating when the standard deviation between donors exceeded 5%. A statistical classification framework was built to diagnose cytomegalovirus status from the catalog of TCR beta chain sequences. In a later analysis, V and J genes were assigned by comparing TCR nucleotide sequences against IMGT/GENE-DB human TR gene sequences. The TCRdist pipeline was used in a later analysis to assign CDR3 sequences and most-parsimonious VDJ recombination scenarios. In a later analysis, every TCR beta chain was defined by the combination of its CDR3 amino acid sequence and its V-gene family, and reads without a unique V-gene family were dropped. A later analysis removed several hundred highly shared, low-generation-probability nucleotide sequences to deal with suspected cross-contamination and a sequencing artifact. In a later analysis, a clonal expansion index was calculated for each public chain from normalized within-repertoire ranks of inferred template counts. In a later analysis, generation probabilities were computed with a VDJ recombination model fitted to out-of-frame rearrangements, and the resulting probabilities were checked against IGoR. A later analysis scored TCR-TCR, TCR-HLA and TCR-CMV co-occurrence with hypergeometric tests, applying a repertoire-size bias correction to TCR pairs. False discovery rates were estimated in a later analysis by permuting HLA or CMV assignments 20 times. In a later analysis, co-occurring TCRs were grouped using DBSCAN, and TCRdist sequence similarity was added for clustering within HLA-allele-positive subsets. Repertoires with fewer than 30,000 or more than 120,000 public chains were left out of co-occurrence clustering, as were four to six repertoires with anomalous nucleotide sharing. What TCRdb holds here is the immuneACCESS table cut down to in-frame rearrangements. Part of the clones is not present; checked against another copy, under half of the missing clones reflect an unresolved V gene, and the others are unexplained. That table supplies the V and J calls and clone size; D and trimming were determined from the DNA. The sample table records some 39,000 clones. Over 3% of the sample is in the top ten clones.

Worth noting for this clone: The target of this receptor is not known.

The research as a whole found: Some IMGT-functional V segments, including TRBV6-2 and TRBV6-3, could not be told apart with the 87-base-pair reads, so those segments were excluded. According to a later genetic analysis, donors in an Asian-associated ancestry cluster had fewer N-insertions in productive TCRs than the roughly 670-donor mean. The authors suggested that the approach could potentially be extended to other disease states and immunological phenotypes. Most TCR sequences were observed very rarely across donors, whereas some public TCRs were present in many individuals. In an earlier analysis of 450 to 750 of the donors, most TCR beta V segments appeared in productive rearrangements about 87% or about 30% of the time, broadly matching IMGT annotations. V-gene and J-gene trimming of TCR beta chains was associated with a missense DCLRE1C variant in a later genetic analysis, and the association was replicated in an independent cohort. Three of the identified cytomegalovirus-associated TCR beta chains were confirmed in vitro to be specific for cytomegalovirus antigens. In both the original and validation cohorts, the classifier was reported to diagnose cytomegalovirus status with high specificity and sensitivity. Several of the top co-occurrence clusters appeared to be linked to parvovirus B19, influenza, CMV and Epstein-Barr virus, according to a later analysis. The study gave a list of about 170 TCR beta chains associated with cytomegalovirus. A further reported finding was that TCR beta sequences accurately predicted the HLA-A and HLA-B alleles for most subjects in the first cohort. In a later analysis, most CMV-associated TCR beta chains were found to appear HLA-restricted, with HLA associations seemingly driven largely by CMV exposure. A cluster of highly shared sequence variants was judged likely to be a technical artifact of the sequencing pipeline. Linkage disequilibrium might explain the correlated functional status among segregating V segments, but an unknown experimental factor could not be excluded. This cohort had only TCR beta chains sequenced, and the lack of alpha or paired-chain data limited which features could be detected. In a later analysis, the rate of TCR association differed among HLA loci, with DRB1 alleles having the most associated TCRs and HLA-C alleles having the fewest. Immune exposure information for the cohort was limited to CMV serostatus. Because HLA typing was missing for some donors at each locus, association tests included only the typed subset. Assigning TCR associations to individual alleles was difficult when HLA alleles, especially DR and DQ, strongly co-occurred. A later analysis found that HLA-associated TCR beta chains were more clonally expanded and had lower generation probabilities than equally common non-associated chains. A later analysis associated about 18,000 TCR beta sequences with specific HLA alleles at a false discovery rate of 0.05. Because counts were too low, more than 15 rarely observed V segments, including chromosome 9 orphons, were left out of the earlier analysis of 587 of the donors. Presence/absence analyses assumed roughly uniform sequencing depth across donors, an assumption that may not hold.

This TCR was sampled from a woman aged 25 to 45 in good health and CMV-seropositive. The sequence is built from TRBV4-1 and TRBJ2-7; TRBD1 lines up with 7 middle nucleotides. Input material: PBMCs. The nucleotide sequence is TGCGCCAGCAGCCAAGGCTCGACAGGGCTCTACGAGCAGTACTTC. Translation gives CASSQGSTGLYEQYF.